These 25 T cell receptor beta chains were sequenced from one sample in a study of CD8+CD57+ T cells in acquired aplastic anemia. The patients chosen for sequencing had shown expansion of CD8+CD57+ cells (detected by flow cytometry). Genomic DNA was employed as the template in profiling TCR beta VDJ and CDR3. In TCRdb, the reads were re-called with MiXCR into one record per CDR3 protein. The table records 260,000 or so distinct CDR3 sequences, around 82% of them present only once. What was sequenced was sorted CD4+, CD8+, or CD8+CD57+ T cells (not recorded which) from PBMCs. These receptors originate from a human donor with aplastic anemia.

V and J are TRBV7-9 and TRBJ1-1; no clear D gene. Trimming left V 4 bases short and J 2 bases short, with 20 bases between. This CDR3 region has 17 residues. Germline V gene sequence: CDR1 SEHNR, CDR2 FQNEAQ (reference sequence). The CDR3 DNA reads TGTGCCAGCAGCTGCGGTGACCGGGAGGAAGGAAACACTGAAGCTTTCTTT. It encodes CASSCGDREEGNTEAFF.

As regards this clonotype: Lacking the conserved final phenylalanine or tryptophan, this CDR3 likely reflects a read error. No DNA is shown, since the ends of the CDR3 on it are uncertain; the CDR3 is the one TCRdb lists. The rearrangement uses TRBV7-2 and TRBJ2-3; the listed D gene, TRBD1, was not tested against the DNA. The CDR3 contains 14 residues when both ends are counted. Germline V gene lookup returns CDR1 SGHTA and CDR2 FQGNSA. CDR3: CASSLTGGADYEYI.

The CDR3 spells CASSLAHGTKETQANVLTF. In DNA, the CDR3 is TGTGCCAGCAGCTTAGCCCACGGGACAAAAGAGACCCAGGCCAACGTCCTGACTTTC. The genes are TRBV7-6 and TRBJ2-6, with a tentative D call TRBD1 (6 bases). The CDR3 loop spans 19 amino acids. V was trimmed by 0 bases and J by 6 bases, leaving 21 bases between them. CDR1 is SGHVS, CDR2 FNYEAQ, per germline.

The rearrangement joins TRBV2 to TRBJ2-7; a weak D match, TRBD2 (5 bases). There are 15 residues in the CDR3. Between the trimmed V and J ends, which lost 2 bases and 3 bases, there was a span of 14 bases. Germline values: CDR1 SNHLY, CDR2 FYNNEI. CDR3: CASSELGGPIYEQYF. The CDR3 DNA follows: TGTGCCAGCAGTGAATTGGGCGGGCCCATCTACGAGCAGTACTTC.

As DNA, the CDR3 is TGTGCCAGCAGCTTAGCCCGCGGGACAAAAGGGAACCAGCAGTTCTTC. It is translated as CASSLARGTKGNQQFF. The rearrangement joins TRBV7-6 to TRBJ2-1; either TRBD1 or TRBD2 may fit D (6 bases each). Germline V CDR1 and CDR2: SGHVS, FNYEAQ. Trimming left V 0 bases short and J 11 bases short, with 20 bases between. CDR3 length: 16 amino acids.

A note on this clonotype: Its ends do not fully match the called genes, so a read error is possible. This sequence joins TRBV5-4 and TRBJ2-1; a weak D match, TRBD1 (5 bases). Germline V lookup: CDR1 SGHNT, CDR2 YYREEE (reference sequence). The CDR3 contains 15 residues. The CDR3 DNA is TGTGCCAGCAGCTTAGGGCAGGGTGGCTGCACTGAGGCTCTCTTC. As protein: CASSLGQGGCTEALF. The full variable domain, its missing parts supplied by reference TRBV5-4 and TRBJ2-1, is ETGVTQSPTHLIKTRGQQVTLRCSSQSGHNTVSWYQQALGQGPQFIFQYYREEENGRGNFPPRFSGLQFPNYSSELNVNALELDDSALYLCASSLGQGGCTEALFGPGTRLTVL.

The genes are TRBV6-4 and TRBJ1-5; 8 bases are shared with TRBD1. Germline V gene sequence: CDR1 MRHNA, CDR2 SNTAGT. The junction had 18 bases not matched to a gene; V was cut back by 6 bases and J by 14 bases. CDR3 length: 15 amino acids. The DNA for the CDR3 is TGTGCCAGCAGGACACCGGGACAGGCGAACCTGGCCGAGCATTTT. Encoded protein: CASRTPGQANLAEHF.

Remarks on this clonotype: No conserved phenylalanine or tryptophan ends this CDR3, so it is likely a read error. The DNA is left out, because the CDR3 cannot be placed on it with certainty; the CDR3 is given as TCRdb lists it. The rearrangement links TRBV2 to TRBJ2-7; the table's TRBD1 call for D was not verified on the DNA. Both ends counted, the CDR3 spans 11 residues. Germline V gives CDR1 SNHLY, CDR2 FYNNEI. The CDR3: CASSAVWDQES.

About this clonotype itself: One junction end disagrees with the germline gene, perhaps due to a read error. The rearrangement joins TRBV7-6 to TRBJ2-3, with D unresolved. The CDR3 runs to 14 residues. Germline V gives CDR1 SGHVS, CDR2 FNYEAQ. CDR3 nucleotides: TGTGCCAGCAGCTTAGCGTCCGTCCCGGGTACGCAGGATTTT. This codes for CASSLASVPGTQDF. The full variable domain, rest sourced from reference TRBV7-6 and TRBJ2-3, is GAGVSQSPRYKVTKRGQDVALRCDPISGHVSLYWYRQALGQGPEFLTYFNYEAQQDKSGLPNDRFSAERPEGSISTLTIQRTEQRDSAMYRCASSLASVPGTQDFGPGTRLTVL.

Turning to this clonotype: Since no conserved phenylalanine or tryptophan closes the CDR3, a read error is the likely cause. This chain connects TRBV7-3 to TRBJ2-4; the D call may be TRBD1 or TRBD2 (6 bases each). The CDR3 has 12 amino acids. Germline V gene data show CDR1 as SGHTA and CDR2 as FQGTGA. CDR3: CASGGAGDIQYL. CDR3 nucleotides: TGTGCTAGCGGAGGAGCTGGGGACATCCAGTACCTC.

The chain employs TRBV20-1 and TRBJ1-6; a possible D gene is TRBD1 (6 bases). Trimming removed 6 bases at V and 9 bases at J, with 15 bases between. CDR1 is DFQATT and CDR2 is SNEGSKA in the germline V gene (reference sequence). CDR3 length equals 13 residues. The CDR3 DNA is TGCAGTGCAATGGGGACAATCCGTTCACCCCTCCACTTT. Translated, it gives CSAMGTIRSPLHF.

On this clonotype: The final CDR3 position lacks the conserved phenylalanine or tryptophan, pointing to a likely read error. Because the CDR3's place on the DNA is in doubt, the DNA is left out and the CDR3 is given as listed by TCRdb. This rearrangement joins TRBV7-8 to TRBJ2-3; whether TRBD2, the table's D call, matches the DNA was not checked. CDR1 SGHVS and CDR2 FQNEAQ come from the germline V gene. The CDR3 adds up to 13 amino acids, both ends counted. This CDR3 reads CASGDELTGTTEA.

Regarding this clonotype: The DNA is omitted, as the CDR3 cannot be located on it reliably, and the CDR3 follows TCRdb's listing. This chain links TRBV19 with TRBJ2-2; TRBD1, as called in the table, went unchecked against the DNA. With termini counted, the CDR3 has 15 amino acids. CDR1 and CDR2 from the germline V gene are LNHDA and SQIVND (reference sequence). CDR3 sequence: CATRHFGRGTRHLVF.

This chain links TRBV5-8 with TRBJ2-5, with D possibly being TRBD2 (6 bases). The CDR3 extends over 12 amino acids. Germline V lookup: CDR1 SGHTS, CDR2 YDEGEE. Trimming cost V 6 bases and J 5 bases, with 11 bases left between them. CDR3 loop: CASNGGRETQYF. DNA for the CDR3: TGTGCCAGCAACGGGGGTAGGGAGACCCAGTACTTC. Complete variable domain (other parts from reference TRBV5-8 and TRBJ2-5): EAGVTQSPTHLIKTRGQQATLRCSPISGHTSVYWYQQALGLGLQFLLWYDEGEERNRGNFPPRFSGRQFPNYSSELNVNALELEDSALYLCASNGGRETQYFGPGTRLLVL.

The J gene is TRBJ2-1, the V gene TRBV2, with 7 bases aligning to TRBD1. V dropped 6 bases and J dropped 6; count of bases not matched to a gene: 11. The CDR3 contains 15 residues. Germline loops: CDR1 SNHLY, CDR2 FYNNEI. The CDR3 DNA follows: TGTGCCAGCAGCGATACAGGGGTCAGGGGCAATGAGCAGTTCTTC. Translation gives CASSDTGVRGNEQFF.

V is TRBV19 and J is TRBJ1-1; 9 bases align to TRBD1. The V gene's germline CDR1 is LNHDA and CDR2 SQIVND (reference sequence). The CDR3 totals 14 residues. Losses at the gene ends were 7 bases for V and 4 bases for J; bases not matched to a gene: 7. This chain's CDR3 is CASKTTGGVTEAFF. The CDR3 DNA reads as TGTGCCAGTAAGACGACAGGGGGGGTCACTGAAGCTTTCTTT.

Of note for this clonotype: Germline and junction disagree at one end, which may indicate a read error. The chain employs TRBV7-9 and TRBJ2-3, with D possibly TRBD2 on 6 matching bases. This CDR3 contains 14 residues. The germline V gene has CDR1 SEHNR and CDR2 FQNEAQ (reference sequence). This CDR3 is CASSFASAMNTHYF. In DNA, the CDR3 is TGTGCCAGCAGCTTTGCTAGCGCAATGAATACGCATTATTTT. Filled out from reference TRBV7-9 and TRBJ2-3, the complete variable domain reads DTGVSQNPRHKITKRGQNVTFRCDPISEHNRLYWYRQTLGQGPEFLTYFQNEAQLEKSRLLSDRFSAERPKGSFSTLEIQRTEQGDSAMYLCASSFASAMNTHYFGPGTRLTVL.

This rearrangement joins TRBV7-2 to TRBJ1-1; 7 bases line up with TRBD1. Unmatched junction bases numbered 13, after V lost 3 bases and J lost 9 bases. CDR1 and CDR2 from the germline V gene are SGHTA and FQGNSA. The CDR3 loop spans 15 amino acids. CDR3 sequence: CASSFDLTGTTQAFF. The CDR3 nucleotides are TGTGCCAGCAGCTTTGATCTGACAGGGACAACTCAAGCTTTCTTT.

The CDR3 loop is CASEGARVTAQHF. The CDR3 nucleotides are TGTGCCAGCGAAGGGGCCAGGGTAACGGCCCAGCATTTT. The rearrangement joins TRBV6-1 to TRBJ1-5, with a possible D match to TRBD1 (5 bases). The CDR3 is 13 residues long. Looked up from germline, CDR1 is MNHNS and CDR2 is SASEGT. V was pared by 8 bases and J by 11 bases, with 19 bases between.

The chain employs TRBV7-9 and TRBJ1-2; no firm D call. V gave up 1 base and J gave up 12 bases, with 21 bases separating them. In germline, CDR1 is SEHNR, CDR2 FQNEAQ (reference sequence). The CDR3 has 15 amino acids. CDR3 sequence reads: CASSLVPGELFGDTF. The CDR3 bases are TGTGCCAGCAGCTTAGTACCCGGGGAGCTGTTTGGTGACACCTTC.

CDR3 in DNA: TGTGCCATCCGGGAAACTAGCGGGGGGAGCGATGAGCAGTTCTTC. Its protein is CAIRETSGGSDEQFF. V is TRBV10-3 and J is TRBJ2-1, with TRBD2 matching over 12 bases. The V and J ends lost 8 bases and 8 bases, in that order; junction bases with no gene match: 10. The germline CDR1 and CDR2 sequences are ENHRY and SYGVKD. There are 15 residues in the CDR3.

CDR3 in DNA: TGTGCCAGCAGCTTAGCGACCCGCCCCTATGCGCAGTACTTC. The encoded protein is CASSLATRPYAQYF. This chain links TRBV7-8 with TRBJ2-7, with D hard to call. This CDR3 is built from 14 residues. CDR1 and CDR2 from the germline V gene are SGHVS and FQNEAQ. V gave up 0 bases and J gave up 9 bases, with 15 bases separating them.

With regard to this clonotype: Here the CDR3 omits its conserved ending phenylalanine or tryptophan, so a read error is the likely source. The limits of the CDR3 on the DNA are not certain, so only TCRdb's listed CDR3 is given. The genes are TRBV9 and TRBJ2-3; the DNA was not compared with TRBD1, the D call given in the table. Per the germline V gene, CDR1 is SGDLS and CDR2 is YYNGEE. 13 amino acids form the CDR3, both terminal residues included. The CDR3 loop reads CASGGAGTNRYFV.

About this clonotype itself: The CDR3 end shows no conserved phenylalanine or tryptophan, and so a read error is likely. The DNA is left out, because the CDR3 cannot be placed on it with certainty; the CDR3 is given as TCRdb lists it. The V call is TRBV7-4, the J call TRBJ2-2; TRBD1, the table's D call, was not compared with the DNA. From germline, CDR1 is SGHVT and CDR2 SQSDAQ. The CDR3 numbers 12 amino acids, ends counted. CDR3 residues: CASSFVGGLVFS.

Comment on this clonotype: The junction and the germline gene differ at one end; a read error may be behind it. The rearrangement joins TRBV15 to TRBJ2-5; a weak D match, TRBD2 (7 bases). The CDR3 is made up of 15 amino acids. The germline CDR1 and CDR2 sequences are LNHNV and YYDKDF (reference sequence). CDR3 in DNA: TGTGCCACCAGCAGAGGTAGCGAGGGGGGGACCGAGTACTTCTTC. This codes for CATSRGSEGGTEYFF.